This TCR beta chain was captured by sequencing in a study of T cells after yellow fever vaccination. Only a few counts were recorded for this clonotype. By 5'RACE template switching, TCR cDNA was produced, with a universal primer site and UMIs added in the process. Each CDR3 protein gets one entry after TCRdb re-called the 5' RACE reads with MiXCR. The sample consists of 200,000 to 250,000 distinct CDR3 sequences, 6.9% of them appearing once. The CDR3 loop spans 15 amino acids. With 3 bases clipped from V and 4 bases from J, the junction kept 5 bases outside the gene matches. The germline V gene has CDR1 SNHLY and CDR2 FYNNEI.

This sequence was found in a man aged 30 to 39 who received the YFV17D yellow fever vaccine. Material: CD4+ T cells sorted from PBMCs, obtained 15 days after the yellow fever booster vaccination. V usage is TRBV2 and J usage is TRBJ2-1; 8 positions match TRBD2. The CDR3 is CASSDFVAGYNEQFF. For the CDR3, the DNA is TGTGCCAGCAGTGATTTTGTAGCGGGGTACAATGAGCAGTTCTTC.